This T cell receptor beta chain was found in a study of cytomegalovirus exposure and HLA in healthy donors. Study-wide background: Counted in an early data release were about 80 million unique TCRs from HLA-typed donors. Study results and caveats: Accurate prediction of HLA-A and HLA-B alleles (for most subjects) was reportedly achieved from TCR beta sequences. A later analysis showed HLA-associated TCR beta chains outstripping equally common others in clonal expansion.

The PCR employed 60 Vbeta primers together with 13 Jbeta primers. Clones were sequenced by immunoSEQ multiplex PCR, and TCRdb holds only the in-frame ones, with some missing. Across some 70,000 clones, the top ten clones capture 2.7% of the sample. Turning to this clone: Its antigen is still unknown.

The specimen was PBMCs. This clonotype was sampled from a man aged 35 to 55 in good health and CMV-seronegative.

CDR3 sequence: CASSPGLREKLFF. CDR3 coding DNA: TGTGCCAGCTCACCAGGTCTAAGAGAAAAACTGTTTTTT. The V gene is TRBV18, the J gene TRBJ1-4; the D is unclear. There are 13 residues in the CDR3. With 2 bases removed from V and 8 bases from J, the gap between germline ends came to 9 bases. Germline values: CDR1 KGHSH, CDR2 LQKENI.